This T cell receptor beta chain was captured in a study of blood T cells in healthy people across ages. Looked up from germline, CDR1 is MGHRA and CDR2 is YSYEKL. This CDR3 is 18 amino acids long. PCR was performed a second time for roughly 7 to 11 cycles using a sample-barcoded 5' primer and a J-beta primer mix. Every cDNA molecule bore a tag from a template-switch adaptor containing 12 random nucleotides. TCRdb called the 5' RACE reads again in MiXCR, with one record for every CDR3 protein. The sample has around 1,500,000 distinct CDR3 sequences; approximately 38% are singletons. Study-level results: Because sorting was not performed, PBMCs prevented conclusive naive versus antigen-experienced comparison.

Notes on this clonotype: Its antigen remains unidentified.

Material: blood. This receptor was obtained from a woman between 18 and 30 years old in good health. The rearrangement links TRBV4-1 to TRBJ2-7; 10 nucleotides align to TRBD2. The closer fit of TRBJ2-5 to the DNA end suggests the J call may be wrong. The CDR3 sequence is CASSQNSASGRLTETQYF. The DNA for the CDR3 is TGCGCCAGCAGCCAAAACTCAGCTAGCGGGAGACTTACAGAGACCCAGTACTTC.